The 14 T cell receptor beta chains given below trace back to one sample, sequenced in a study of tumor-infiltrating lymphocytes in primary liver carcinoma. Co-extraction of both nucleic acids (RNA and DNA) used roughly 18-32 mg of unsorted bulk tissue. The template, approximately 500 ng total RNA, yielded TCR beta cDNA made with a constant-region primer. Each TCR beta library was derived from three nested multiplex PCR rounds that employed slightly modified ARM-PCR. Amplification in the first two PCR rounds was performed using TRBV1-TRBV30 forward primers and a C-beta reverse primer for about 10 cycles each. TCRdb passed the multiplex PCR reads through MiXCR, listing each CDR3 protein once. The sample consists of roughly 25,000 distinct CDR3 sequences, roughly 78% of them appearing once. Sequencing was performed on liver tumor tissue from sampling region 3. Subset meaning: tumor region T3, left-lateral pole. All receptors come from a middle-aged man with primary liver carcinoma and hepatitis B virus infection.

Turning to this clonotype: The junction differs from germline at one of its ends, possibly a read error. The chain combines TRBV11-3 with TRBJ2-2, with D perhaps given as TRBD1 or TRBD2 (5 bases each). Per the germline V gene, CDR1 is SGHNT and CDR2 is YENEEA. The length of the CDR3 is 15 residues. CDR3: CARWRFKPTTGDLFF. For the CDR3, the DNA is TGTGCCAGGTGGCGCTTTAAACCCACCACCGGGGACCTGTTTTTT. Combining the CDR3 with reference TRBV11-3 and TRBJ2-2 gives the whole variable domain EAGVVQSPRYKIIEKKQPVAFWCNPISGHNTLYWYLQNLGQGPELLIRYENEEAVDDSQLPKDRFSAERLKGVDSTLKIQPAELGDSAVYLCARWRFKPTTGDLFFGEGSRLTVL.

A remark on this clonotype: With a much larger clone just one base away, this may be a read error. The rearrangement uses TRBV7-9 and TRBJ2-1; D perhaps matches TRBD2 (6 bases). The CDR3 is 15 residues long. Per the germline V gene, CDR1 is SEHNR and CDR2 is FQNEAQ (reference sequence). In DNA form, the CDR3 reads TGTGCCAGCAGCTTCGGGGGACTTGGTTACAATAAGCAGTTCTTC. It specifies CASSFGGLGYNKQFF. Supplemented by reference TRBV7-9 and TRBJ2-1, the full variable domain reads DTGVSQNPRHKITKRGQNVTFRCDPISEHNRLYWYRQTLGQGPEFLTYFQNEAQLEKSRLLSDRFSAERPKGSFSTLEIQRTEQGDSAMYLCASSFGGLGYNKQFFGPGTRLTVL.

This clonotype was seen only a few times. The chain has TRBV18 and TRBJ1-1; D is unclear. There are 14 residues in the CDR3. CDR1 KGHSH and CDR2 LQKENI come from the germline V gene. Trimming left V 1 base short and J 1 base short, with 7 bases between. The CDR3 loop reads CASSPLGGNTEAFF. The CDR3 coding sequence is TGTGCCAGCTCACCACTCGGCGGGAACACTGAAGCTTTCTTT.

Remarks on this clonotype: Given the absence of the conserved phenylalanine or tryptophan at the CDR3 end, a read error is likely. The chain uses TRBV4-2 and TRBJ1-4; a possible D gene is TRBD1 (5 bases). Germline values: CDR1 LGHNA, CDR2 YNFKEQ. The CDR3 loop spans 20 amino acids. The CDR3 here is CANSQEFRGKGSVTNEKLFS. CDR3 DNA: TGTGCCAACAGCCAAGAGTTTCGGGGAAAGGGGTCTGTAACTAATGAAAAACTGTTTTCT.

A note on this clonotype: An end of the junction does not agree with germline; a read error may underlie this. The chain carries TRBV28 and TRBJ2-7, with 9 bases that match TRBD2. The CDR3 contains 14 residues. Germline loops: CDR1 MDHEN, CDR2 SYDVKM. The CDR3 nucleotides read TGTGCCAGCAGTATTCAGCGGGAGGTGAACGAGCAGTGCTTC. This encodes CASSIQREVNEQCF.

Of note for this clonotype: No conserved phenylalanine or tryptophan is present at the end of the CDR3, so a read error is the likely explanation. Because the CDR3's place on the DNA is in doubt, the DNA is left out and the CDR3 is given as listed by TCRdb. The chain combines TRBV29-1 with TRBJ2-5; TRBD1 was called by the table and not checked on the DNA. Germline CDR1 is SQVTM and CDR2 is ANQGSEA. The CDR3 spans 13 residues, counting both ends. CDR3 region: CSGLTQGIETLYL.

This sequence joins TRBV5-8 and TRBJ1-5, with 7 nucleotides matching TRBD1. Germline trimming cut 3 bases from V and 6 bases from J; bases unmatched to any gene: 9. The CDR3 is 15 residues long. The V gene's germline CDR1 is SGHTS and CDR2 YDEGEE. For the CDR3, the DNA is TGTGCCAGCAGCTCCCTCCGAGGGGGCATTCAGCCCCAGCATTTT. Its translation is CASSSLRGGIQPQHF.

The chain carries TRBV11-2 and TRBJ2-5, with D uncertain. Germline V lookup: CDR1 SGHAT, CDR2 FQNNGV. Trimming pared 4 bases from V and 3 bases from J, leaving 18 bases between. This CDR3 contains 16 residues. CDR3 coding DNA: TGTGCCAGCAGCTATACTCCTGGCGAAGGGAAAGAGACCCAGTACTTC. Translating it yields CASSYTPGEGKETQYF.

A word on this clonotype: A read error may produce the germline difference seen at one junction end. The V call is TRBV4-2, the J call TRBJ1-1, with TRBD1 matching over 8 bases. The germline gives CDR1 LGHNA, CDR2 YNFKEQ. The CDR3 runs 17 residues. Here the CDR3 DNA reads TGTGTCAGCAGCCAAGAGTACGGACAGGGTTTTTGCGCTGAAGCTTTCTTT. Its protein is CVSSQEYGQGFCAEAFF.

On this clonotype: At one boundary the junction diverges from the germline segment, which might be a read error. The chain recombines TRBV5-1 with TRBJ2-3; D uncertain. The CDR3 is 16 residues long. From germline, CDR1 is SGHRS and CDR2 YFSETQ. CDR3 loop: CASSFLTAVSTDTQYF. CDR3 coding DNA: TGCGCCAGCAGCTTTCTAACGGCTGTTAGCACGGATACGCAGTATTTT. The full variable domain, completed using reference TRBV5-1 and TRBJ2-3, is KAGVTQTPRYLIKTRGQQVTLSCSPISGHRSVSWYQQTPGQGLQFLFEYFSETQRNKGNFPGRFSGRQFSNSRSEMNVSTLELGDSALYLCASSFLTAVSTDTQYFGPGTRLTVL.

Comments on this clonotype: A read error may account for a junction end that differs from germline. This chain joins TRBV12-3 or TRBV12-4 and TRBJ1-5; no firm D call. Gene TRBJ2-3 matches the end of the DNA better, so the J call may be wrong. The CDR3 runs to 14 residues. The CDR3 loop reads CASGLDDGNQPQYF. The CDR3 DNA follows: TGTGCCAGCGGTTTAGATGATGGCAATCAGCCCCAGTATTTT.

Comments on this clonotype: One end of the junction varies from germline; a read error may be responsible. V and J are TRBV6-5 and TRBJ2-2, with D perhaps matching TRBD2 (5 bases). This CDR3 has 15 amino acids. Germline V lookup: CDR1 MNHEY, CDR2 SVGAGI. CDR3 protein: CASSYTVDGTGELFF. CDR3 nucleotide sequence: TGTGCCAGCAGTTACACAGTGGACGGCACCGGGGAGTTGTTTTTT.

This clonotype was detected ten times or more. The chain joins TRBV6-2 or TRBV6-3 to TRBJ2-1; perhaps TRBD1 as D (6 bases). There are 15 residues in the CDR3. Germline CDR1 MNHEY, CDR2 SVGEGT. V lost 0 bases to trimming and J lost 8 bases, with 14 bases between them. In DNA form, the CDR3 reads TGTGCCAGCAGTTACTCATTCGCCAGGGGAGATGAGCAGTTCTTC. Protein: CASSYSFARGDEQFF.

A word on this clonotype: One end of the junction is discordant with germline, which a read error may explain. V usage is TRBV29-1 and J usage is TRBJ2-7, with 9 nucleotides matching TRBD2. The germline V gene has CDR1 SQVTM and CDR2 ANQGSEA. The CDR3 runs to 14 residues. CDR3 region: CSVLLAGVFYEQYF. CDR3 coding DNA: TGCAGCGTTCTTTTAGCGGGAGTATTCTACGAGCAGTACTTT.